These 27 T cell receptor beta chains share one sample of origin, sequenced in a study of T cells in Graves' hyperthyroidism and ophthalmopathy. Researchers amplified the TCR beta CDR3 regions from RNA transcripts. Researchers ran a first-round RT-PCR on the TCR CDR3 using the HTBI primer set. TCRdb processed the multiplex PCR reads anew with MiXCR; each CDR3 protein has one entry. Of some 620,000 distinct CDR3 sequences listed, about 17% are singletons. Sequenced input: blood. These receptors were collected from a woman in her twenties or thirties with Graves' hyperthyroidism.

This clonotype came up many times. CDR3 region: CASSLVYVGLAGAGTDTQYF. Here the CDR3 DNA reads TGTGCCAGCAGCTTAGTCTACGTGGGACTAGCGGGAGCGGGCACAGATACGCAGTATTTT. J is TRBJ2-3 and V is TRBV11-2, with 14 bases that match TRBD2. This CDR3 contains 20 residues. Trimming cost V 1 base and J 1 base; bases outside gene matches: 10. Germline V gives CDR1 SGHAT, CDR2 FQNNGV.

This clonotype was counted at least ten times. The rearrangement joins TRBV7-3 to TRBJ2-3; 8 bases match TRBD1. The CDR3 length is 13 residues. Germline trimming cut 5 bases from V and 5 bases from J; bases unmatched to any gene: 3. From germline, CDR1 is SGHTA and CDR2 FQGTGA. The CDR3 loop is CASSTDRVDTQYF. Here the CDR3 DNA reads TGTGCCAGCAGCACGGACAGGGTAGATACGCAGTATTTT.

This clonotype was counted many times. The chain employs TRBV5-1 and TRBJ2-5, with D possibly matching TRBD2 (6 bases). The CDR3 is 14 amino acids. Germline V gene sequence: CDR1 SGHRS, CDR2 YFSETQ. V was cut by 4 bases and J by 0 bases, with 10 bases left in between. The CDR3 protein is CASSTWDYQETQYF. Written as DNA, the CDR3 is TGCGCCAGCAGCACATGGGACTACCAAGAGACCCAGTACTTC.

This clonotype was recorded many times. The DNA for the CDR3 is TGTGCCAGCAGCCTGACTCCATCCTCCTACGAGCAGTACTTC. Its translation is CASSLTPSSYEQYF. The chain combines TRBV3-1 with TRBJ2-7; D gene ambiguous. Trimming removed 4 bases at V and 0 bases at J, with 10 bases between. The CDR3 runs to 14 residues. The germline CDR1 and CDR2 sequences are LGHDT and YNNKEL (reference sequence).

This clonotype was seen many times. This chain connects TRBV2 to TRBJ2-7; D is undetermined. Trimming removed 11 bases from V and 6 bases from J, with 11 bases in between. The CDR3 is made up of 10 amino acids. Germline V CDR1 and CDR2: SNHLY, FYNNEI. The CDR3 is CAVPIGEQYF. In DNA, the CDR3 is TGTGCCGTTCCAATCGGCGAGCAGTACTTC.

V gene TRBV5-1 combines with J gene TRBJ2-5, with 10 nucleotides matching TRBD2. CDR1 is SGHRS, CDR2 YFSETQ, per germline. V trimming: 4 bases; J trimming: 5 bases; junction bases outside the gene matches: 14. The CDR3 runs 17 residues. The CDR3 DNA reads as TGCGCCAGCAGCCAAGATCCCCTAGCGGGAGATATGGAGACCCAGTACTTC. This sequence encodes CASSQDPLAGDMETQYF.

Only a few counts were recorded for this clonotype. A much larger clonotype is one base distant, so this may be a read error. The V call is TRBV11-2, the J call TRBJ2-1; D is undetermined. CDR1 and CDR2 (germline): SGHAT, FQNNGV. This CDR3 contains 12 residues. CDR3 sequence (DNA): TGTGCCAGCACACTAACCTACGATGAGCAGTTCTTC. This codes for CASTLTYDEQFF.

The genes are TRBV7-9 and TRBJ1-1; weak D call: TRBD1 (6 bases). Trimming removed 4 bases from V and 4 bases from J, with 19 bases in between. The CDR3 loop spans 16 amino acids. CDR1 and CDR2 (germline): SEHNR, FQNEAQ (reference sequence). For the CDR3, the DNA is TGTGCCAGCAGCTACCCGGAGCGGGGGCTACGCACTGAAGCTTTCTTT. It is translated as CASSYPERGLRTEAFF.

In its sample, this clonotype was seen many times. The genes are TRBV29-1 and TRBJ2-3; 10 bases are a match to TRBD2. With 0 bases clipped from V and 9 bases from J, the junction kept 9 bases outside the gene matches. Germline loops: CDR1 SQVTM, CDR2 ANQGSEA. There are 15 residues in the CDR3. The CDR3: CSVEDLASGSDTQYF. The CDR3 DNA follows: TGCAGCGTTGAAGATCTCGCTAGCGGGAGCGACACGCAGTATTTT.

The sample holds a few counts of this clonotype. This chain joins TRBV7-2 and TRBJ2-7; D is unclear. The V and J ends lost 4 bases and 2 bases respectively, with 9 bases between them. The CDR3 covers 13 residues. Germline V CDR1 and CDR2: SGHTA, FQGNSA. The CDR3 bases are TGTGCCAGCAGCTCCTCGTTGGCCTACGAGCAGTACTTC. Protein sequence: CASSSSLAYEQYF. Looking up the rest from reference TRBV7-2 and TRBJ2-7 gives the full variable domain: GAGVSQSPSNKVTEKGKDVELRCDPISGHTALYWYRQSLGQGLEFLIYFQGNSAPDKSGLPSDRFSAERTGGSVSTLTIQRTQQEDSAVYLCASSSSLAYEQYFGPGTRLTVT.

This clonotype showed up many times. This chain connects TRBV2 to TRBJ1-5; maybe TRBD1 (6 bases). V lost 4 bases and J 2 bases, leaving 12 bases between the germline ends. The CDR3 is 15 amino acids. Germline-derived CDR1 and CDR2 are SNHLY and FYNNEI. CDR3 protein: CASSGGGAGNQPQHF. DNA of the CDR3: TGTGCCAGCAGTGGGGGGGGCGCTGGCAATCAGCCCCAGCATTTT.

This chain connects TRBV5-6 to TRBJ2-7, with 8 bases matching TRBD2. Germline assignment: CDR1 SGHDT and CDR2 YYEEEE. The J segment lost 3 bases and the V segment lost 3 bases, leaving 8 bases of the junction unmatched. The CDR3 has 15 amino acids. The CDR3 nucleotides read TGTGCCAGCAGCTACCAACTAGCGGCATACTACGAGCAGTACTTC. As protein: CASSYQLAAYYEQYF.

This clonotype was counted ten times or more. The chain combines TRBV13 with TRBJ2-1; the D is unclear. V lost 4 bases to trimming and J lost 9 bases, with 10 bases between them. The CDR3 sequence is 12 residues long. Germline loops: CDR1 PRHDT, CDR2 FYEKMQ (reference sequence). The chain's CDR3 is CASSSQTVEQFF. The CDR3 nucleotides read TGTGCCAGCAGCTCCCAGACGGTTGAGCAGTTCTTC. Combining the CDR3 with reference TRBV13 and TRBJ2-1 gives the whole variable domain AAGVIQSPRHLIKEKRETATLKCYPIPRHDTVYWYQQGPGQDPQFLISFYEKMQSDKGSIPDRFSAQQFSDYHSELNMSSLELGDSALYFCASSSQTVEQFFGPGTRLTVL.

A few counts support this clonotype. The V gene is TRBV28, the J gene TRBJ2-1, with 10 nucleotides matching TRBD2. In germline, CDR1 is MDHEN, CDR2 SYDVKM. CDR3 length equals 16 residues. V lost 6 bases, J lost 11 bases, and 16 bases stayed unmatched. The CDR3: CASSPRTSGPNEKQFF. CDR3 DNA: TGTGCCAGCAGCCCGCGGACTAGCGGACCCAATGAGAAGCAGTTCTTC.

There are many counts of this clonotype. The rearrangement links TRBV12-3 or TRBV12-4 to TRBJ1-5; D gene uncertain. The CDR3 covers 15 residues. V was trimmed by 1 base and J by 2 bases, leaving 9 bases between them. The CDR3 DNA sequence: TGTGCCAGCAGTTTAGGACCTAATGGCAATCAGCCCCAGCATTTT. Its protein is CASSLGPNGNQPQHF.

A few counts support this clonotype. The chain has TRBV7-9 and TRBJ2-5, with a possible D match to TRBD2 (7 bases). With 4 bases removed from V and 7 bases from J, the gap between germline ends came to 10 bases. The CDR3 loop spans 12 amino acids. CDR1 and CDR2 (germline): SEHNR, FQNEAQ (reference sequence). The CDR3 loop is CASSWGGGTQYF. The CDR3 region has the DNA TGTGCCAGCAGCTGGGGAGGGGGGACCCAGTACTTC. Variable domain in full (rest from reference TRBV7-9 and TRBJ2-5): DTGVSQNPRHKITKRGQNVTFRCDPISEHNRLYWYRQTLGQGPEFLTYFQNEAQLEKSRLLSDRFSAERPKGSFSTLEIQRTEQGDSAMYLCASSWGGGTQYFGPGTRLLVL.

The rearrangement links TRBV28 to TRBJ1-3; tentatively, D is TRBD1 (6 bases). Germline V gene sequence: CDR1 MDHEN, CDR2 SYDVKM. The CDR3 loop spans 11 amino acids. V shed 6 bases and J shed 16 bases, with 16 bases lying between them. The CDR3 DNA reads TGTGCCAGCAGCTACAACAGGGAGTTGTATTTT. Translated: CASSYNRELYF.

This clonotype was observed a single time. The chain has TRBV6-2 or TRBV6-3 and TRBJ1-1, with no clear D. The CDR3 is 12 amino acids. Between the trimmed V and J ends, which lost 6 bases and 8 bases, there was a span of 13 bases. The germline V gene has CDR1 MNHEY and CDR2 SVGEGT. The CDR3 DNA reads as TGTGCCAGCAGCCACCCAGGATTCGAAGCTTTCTTT. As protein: CASSHPGFEAFF.

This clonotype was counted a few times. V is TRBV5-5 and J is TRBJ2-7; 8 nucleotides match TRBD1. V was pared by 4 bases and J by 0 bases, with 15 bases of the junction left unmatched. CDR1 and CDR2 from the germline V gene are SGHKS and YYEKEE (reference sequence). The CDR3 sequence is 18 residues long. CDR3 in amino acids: CASSPPNIRQGFSYEQYF. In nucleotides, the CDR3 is TGTGCCAGCAGCCCACCCAACATAAGACAGGGGTTCTCCTACGAGCAGTACTTC.

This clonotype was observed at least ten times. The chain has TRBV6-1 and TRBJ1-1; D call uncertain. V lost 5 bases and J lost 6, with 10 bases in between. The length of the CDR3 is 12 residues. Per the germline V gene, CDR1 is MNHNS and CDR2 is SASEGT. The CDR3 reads CASSPDGAEAFF. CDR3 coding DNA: TGTGCCAGCAGTCCGGACGGTGCTGAAGCTTTCTTT.

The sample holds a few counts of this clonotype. For the CDR3, the DNA is TGTGCCAGCAGCCAGGGAAGGGGGAGAGACGAGCAGTACTTC. Its translation: CASSQGRGRDEQYF. The chain carries TRBV7-8 and TRBJ2-7; maybe TRBD1 (6 bases). The CDR3 consists of 14 residues. Trimming pared 5 bases from V and 5 bases from J, leaving 16 bases between. The germline CDR1 and CDR2 sequences are SGHVS and FQNEAQ.

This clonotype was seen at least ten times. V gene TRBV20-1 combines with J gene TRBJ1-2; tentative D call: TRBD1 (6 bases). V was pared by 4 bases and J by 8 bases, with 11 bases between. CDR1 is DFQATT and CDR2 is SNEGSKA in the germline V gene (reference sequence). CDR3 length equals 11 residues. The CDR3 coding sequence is TGCAGTGCTACTACAGGGAACGGCTACACCTTC. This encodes CSATTGNGYTF.

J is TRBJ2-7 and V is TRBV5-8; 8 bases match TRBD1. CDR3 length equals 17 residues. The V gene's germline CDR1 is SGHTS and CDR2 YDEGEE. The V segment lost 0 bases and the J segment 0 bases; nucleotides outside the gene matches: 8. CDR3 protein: CASSLGQGTPFSYEQYF. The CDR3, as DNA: TGTGCCAGCAGCTTGGGACAGGGGACGCCATTCTCCTACGAGCAGTACTTC. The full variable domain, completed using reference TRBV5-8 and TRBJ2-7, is EAGVTQSPTHLIKTRGQQATLRCSPISGHTSVYWYQQALGLGLQFLLWYDEGEERNRGNFPPRFSGRQFPNYSSELNVNALELEDSALYLCASSLGQGTPFSYEQYFGPGTRLTVT.

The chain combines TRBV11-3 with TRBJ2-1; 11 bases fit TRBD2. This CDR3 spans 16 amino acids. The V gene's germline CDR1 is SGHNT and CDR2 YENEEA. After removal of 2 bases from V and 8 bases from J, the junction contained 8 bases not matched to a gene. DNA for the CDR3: TGTGCCAGCAGCTTAAATTTAGCGGGAGGGCCGGATGAGCAGTTCTTC. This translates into CASSLNLAGGPDEQFF.

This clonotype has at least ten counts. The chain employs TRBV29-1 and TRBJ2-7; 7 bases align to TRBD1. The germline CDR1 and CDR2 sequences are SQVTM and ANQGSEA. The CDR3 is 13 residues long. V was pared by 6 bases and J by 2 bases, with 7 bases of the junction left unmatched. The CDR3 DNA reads TGCAGCGTGGCCCGACAGGGACCCTACGAGCAGTACTTC. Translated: CSVARQGPYEQYF.

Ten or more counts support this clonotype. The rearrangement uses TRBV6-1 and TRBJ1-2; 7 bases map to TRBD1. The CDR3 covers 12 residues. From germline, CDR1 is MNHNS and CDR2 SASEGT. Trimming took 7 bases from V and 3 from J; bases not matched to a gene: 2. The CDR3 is CASTGQYYGYTF. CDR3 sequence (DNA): TGTGCCAGCACGGGACAGTACTATGGCTACACCTTC.

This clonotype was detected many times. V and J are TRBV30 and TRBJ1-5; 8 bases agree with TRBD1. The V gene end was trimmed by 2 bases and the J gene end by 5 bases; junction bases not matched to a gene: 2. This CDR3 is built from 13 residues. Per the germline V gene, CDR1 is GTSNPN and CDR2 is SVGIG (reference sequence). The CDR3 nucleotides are TGTGCCTGGAGTTCAGGGGGCTATCAGCCCCAGCATTTT. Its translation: CAWSSGGYQPQHF.